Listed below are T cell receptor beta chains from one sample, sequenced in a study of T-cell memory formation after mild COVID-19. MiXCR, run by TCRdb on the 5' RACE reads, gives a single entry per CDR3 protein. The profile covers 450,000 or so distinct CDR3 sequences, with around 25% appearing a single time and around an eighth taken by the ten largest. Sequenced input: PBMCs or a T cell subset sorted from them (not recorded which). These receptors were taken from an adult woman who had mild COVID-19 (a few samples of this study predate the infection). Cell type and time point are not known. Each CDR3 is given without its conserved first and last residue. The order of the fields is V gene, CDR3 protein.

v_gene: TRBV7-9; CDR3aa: ASSPGLGYPQETQY
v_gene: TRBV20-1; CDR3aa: SARPLTVMNTEAF
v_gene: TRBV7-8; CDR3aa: ASSSTFLGAYEQY
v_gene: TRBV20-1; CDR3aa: SARSGELAQPQH
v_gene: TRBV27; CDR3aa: ASSFSGYGNTIY
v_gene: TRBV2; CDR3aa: ASVRDRATDTQY
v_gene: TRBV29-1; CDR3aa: SVAGAGQGEYNEQF
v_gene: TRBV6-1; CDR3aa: ASTSQVGWDTEAF
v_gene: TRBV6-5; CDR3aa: ASGAFGETQY
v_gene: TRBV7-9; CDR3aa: ASSFSGTDYNEQF
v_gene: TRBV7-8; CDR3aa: ASRTDPGLSGDTQY
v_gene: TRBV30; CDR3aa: AWSRSIQETQY
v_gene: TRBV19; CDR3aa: ATSWVGTNTGELF
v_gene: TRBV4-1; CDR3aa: ASSQDEGVNSEAF
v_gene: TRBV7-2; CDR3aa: ASSLGHLGGARQETQY
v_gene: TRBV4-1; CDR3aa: ARSQGPLPGSTGYEQY
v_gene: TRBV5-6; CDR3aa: ASSLRLPYEQY
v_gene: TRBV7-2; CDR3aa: ASSPPGTRGEAF
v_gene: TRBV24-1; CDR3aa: ATSEPPDDEQF
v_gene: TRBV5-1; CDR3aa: ASSKGRLGLNTEAF
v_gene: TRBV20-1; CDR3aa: SAEPGQYGSPLH
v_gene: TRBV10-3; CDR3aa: AISVPGTSGGDSSTDTQY
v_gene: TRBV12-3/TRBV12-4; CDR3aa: ASSLRLSDRRGEKLF
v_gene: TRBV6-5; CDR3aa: ASYHALTATGELF
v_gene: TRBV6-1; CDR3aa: ASTEGGFDTQY
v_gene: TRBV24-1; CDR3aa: ATIGCNRGKRNQPQH
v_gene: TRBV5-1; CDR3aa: ASSLGSTDGYT
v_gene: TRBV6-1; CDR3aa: ASSGTRVGTGELF
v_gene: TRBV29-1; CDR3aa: SVGLLSRGQETQY